What follows describes a single TCR beta chain. Other DNA sequences from this sample encode an identical CDR3 as well. The record originates from a study of blood T cell repertoires in COVID-19. On the study more broadly: COVID-19 samples from acute and convalescent phases originated in the United States, Italy and Spain.

Enrollment of patients from Seattle took place during active infection, with longitudinal follow-up. The CDR3 is 15 amino acids. CDR1 MNHEY and CDR2 SVGAGI come from the germline V gene. V lost 8 bases, J lost 5 bases, and 10 bases stayed unmatched. The data were produced by immunoSEQ multiplex PCR, yet TCRdb's version contains in-frame clones alone and is incomplete. The data contain some 220,000 clones, under 85% of them singletons. The chain couples TRBV6-5 to TRBJ2-7, with TRBD2 matching over 12 bases. Sequencing input: peripheral blood. The sequence came from a woman in her twenties or thirties with COVID-19, enrolled during active disease. The CDR3 reads CASRTSGGWGHEQYF. CDR3 DNA: TGTGCCAGCCGAACTAGCGGGGGGTGGGGGCACGAGCAGTACTTC.